The T cell receptor beta chain under discussion was sequenced for a study of T cell responses to AZD1222 COVID-19 vaccine. Findings of the study overall: Among AZD1222 vaccinees, only five or six were seropositive at baseline.

Germline values: CDR1 GTSNPN, CDR2 SVGIG (reference sequence). The CDR3 has 17 amino acids. Trimming cost V 1 base and J 3 bases, with 19 bases left between them. This clone turned up a few times. As yet, its antigen is unknown. The data were produced by immunoSEQ multiplex PCR, yet TCRdb's version contains in-frame clones alone and is incomplete. The sample contains around 120,000 clones, 70% to 90% of which appear only once. This chain joins TRBV30 and TRBJ1-5; D is perhaps TRBD1 (6 bases). This sequence was found in an adult in good health. The specimen comprised peripheral blood, sampled on day 0 of MenACWY control vaccination. This CDR3 reads CAWSGLVAGAYNQPQHF. CDR3 bases: TGTGCCTGGAGTGGATTGGTAGCAGGGGCCTACAATCAGCCCCAGCATTTT.